A single sample is the source of the 2 T cell receptor beta chains below, sequenced in a study of CD8+CD57+ T cells in acquired aplastic anemia. According to the study, genomic DNA was the template for TCR beta VDJ and CDR3 profiling. TCRdb re-called the reads with MiXCR, one entry per CDR3 protein. The sample shows some 180,000 distinct CDR3 sequences, 35% to 50% of them seen only once. Sequences were obtained from sorted CD4+, CD8+, or CD8+CD57+ T cells (not recorded which) from PBMCs. These receptors were obtained from a human donor in good health.

The chain recombines TRBV7-9 with TRBJ1-3; D is unresolved. The CDR3 covers 12 residues. Per the germline V gene, CDR1 is SEHNR and CDR2 is FQNEAQ (reference sequence). V dropped 5 bases and J dropped 4 bases, with 6 bases sitting between them. CDR3 sequence (DNA): TGTGCCAGCAGCCCGTCCGGAAACACCATATATTTT. Translated, it gives CASSPSGNTIYF.

This clonotype was observed a handful of times. The chain carries TRBV10-1 and TRBJ1-1; D not resolved. V lost 4 bases and J 3 bases, leaving 9 bases between the germline ends. There are 13 residues in the CDR3. The V gene's germline CDR1 is WNHNN and CDR2 SYGVQD (reference sequence). CDR3 in DNA: TGCGCCAGCAGTGCGACGTGGGACACTGAAGCTTTCTTT. This gives the protein CASSATWDTEAFF.